The 27 T cell receptor beta chains below were found in one sample sequenced in a study of CD8 T cells in ankylosing spondylitis. Study-level results: Fewer than ten highly homologous variants made up a TCR beta motif that seemed to typify ankylosing spondylitis blood.

Their antigens are not known. TCRdb itself ran the 5' RACE reads through MiXCR, one entry per CDR3 protein. Of some 130,000 distinct CDR3 sequences in the sample, over 15% were seen once. The sequencing input was blood, either unsorted or a sorted T cell fraction (not recorded which). The receptors stem from a male donor with ankylosing spondylitis.

This clonotype was picked up many times. This chain uses TRBV12-3 or TRBV12-4 with TRBJ2-1, with TRBD2 identical over 11 bases. The CDR3 extends over 14 amino acids. Trimming removed 4 bases from V and 5 bases from J; junction bases left unmatched: 1. DNA for the CDR3: TGTGCCAGCAGTTGGACTAGCGGGCACAATGAGCAGTTCTTC. It translates to CASSWTSGHNEQFF.

The chain has TRBV6-6 and TRBJ1-1; D perhaps matches TRBD1 (5 bases). Trimming pared 7 bases from V and 8 bases from J, leaving 11 bases between. Per the germline V gene, CDR1 is MNHNY and CDR2 is SVGAGI (reference sequence). CDR3 size: 11 residues. CDR3 in DNA: TGTGCCAGCATTATCGGGGGGGAAGCTTTCTTT. Encoded protein: CASIIGGEAFF.

This chain connects TRBV20-1 to TRBJ2-1; 8 bases agree with TRBD2. The CDR3 is made up of 13 amino acids. Unmatched junction bases numbered 2, after V lost 4 bases and J lost 3 bases. In germline, CDR1 is DFQATT, CDR2 SNEGSKA (reference sequence). The CDR3 sequence: CSAISGNYNEQFF. The CDR3 DNA follows: TGCAGTGCTATTAGCGGGAACTACAATGAGCAGTTCTTC.

This clonotype was counted once. This chain connects TRBV7-3 to TRBJ2-7; the match to TRBD2 covers 10 bases. The CDR3 runs to 14 residues. CDR1 and CDR2 from the germline V gene are SGHTA and FQGTGA. V shed 5 bases, J shed 6 bases, and the junction held 7 bases outside the gene matches. The CDR3 region has the DNA TGTGCCAGCAGCGAGCTAGCGGGAGTTAGCGAGCAGTACTTC. It is translated as CASSELAGVSEQYF.

V gene TRBV29-1 combines with J gene TRBJ2-3, with D perhaps matching TRBD1 (6 bases). The CDR3 covers 16 residues. The germline CDR1 and CDR2 sequences are SQVTM and ANQGSEA. V gave up 1 base and J gave up 4 bases, with 18 bases separating them. CDR3: CSVEGRPGVGSDTQYF. CDR3 bases: TGCAGCGTTGAAGGCAGGCCAGGGGTCGGATCAGATACGCAGTATTTT.

This sequence joins TRBV15 and TRBJ2-1; D uncertain. Germline V gene sequence: CDR1 LNHNV, CDR2 YYDKDF (reference sequence). This CDR3 is 12 amino acids long. V was clipped by 0 bases and J by 7 bases, with 4 bases between them. The DNA for the CDR3 is TGTGCCACCAGCAGAGACTGGAATGAGCAGTTCTTC. Translation gives CATSRDWNEQFF. The whole variable domain, remainder taken from reference TRBV15 and TRBJ2-1, is DAMVIQNPRYQVTQFGKPVTLSCSQTLNHNVMYWYQQKSSQAPKLLFHYYDKDFNNEADTPDNFQSRRPNTSFCFLDIRSPGLGDTAMYLCATSRDWNEQFFGPGTRLTVL.

At least ten counts were recorded for this clonotype. This rearrangement joins TRBV7-9 to TRBJ2-7, with 10 nucleotides matching TRBD1. The V segment lost 5 bases and the J segment 1 base; nucleotides outside the gene matches: 5. CDR3 length equals 15 residues. Germline V gene data show CDR1 as SEHNR and CDR2 as FQNEAQ (reference sequence). The CDR3 is CASSHRDRGSYEQYF. CDR3 coding DNA: TGTGCCAGCAGCCACCGGGACAGGGGATCCTACGAGCAGTACTTC. Full variable domain (outside the CDR3, taken from reference TRBV7-9 and TRBJ2-7): DTGVSQNPRHKITKRGQNVTFRCDPISEHNRLYWYRQTLGQGPEFLTYFQNEAQLEKSRLLSDRFSAERPKGSFSTLEIQRTEQGDSAMYLCASSHRDRGSYEQYFGPGTRLTVT.

This clonotype was observed many times. The chain couples TRBV29-1 to TRBJ2-5; TRBD1 might be the D (5 bases). The germline V gene has CDR1 SQVTM and CDR2 ANQGSEA. V lost 2 bases and J lost 2, with 12 bases in between. There are 14 residues in the CDR3. CDR3: CSVESSTVQETQYF. CDR3 nucleotide sequence: TGCAGCGTTGAATCTTCGACAGTACAAGAGACCCAGTACTTC.

The chain employs TRBV29-1 and TRBJ2-1; 10 positions agree with TRBD2. The CDR3 extends over 16 amino acids. CDR1 is SQVTM, CDR2 ANQGSEA, per germline. Losses at the gene ends were 3 bases for V and 5 bases for J; bases not matched to a gene: 10. The CDR3 bases are TGCAGCGTTGATGGCCCTCTAGCGGGAGTACACAATGAGCAGTTCTTC. Amino acid sequence: CSVDGPLAGVHNEQFF.

The chain employs TRBV3-1 and TRBJ2-7; a possible D gene is TRBD2 (6 bases). CDR1 is LGHDT and CDR2 is YNNKEL in the germline V gene (reference sequence). The CDR3 has 13 residues. Trimming stripped 4 bases from V and 4 bases from J, with 11 bases between. The CDR3 region has the DNA TGTGCCAGCAGCCCGCGGGAACAGTACGAGCAGTACTTC. It translates to CASSPREQYEQYF.

This clonotype was seen a few times. This sequence joins TRBV27 and TRBJ2-7; 7 nucleotides line up with TRBD2. Germline CDR1 is MNHEY and CDR2 is SMNVEV (reference sequence). Losses at the gene ends were 6 bases for V and 3 bases for J; bases not matched to a gene: 14. CDR3 length: 16 residues. The CDR3 sequence: CASRTWGEGPYYEQYF. The CDR3 DNA is TGTGCCAGCAGGACTTGGGGGGAGGGCCCATACTACGAGCAGTACTTC.

This clonotype showed up just a few times. The chain uses TRBV3-1 and TRBJ1-2; 7 bases align to TRBD1. The CDR3 has 16 amino acids. Losses at the gene ends were 4 bases for V and 0 bases for J; bases not matched to a gene: 8. The germline CDR1 and CDR2 sequences are LGHDT and YNNKEL (reference sequence). The CDR3 sequence is CASSPDRDRTNYGYTF. The CDR3 DNA follows: TGTGCCAGCAGCCCGGACCGGGACAGAACTAACTATGGCTACACCTTC. The whole variable domain, filled in from reference TRBV3-1 and TRBJ1-2, reads DTAVSQTPKYLVTQMGNDKSIKCEQNLGHDTMYWYKQDSKKFLKIMFSYNNKELIINETVPNRFSPKSPDKAHLNLHINSLELGDSAVYFCASSPDRDRTNYGYTFGSGTRLTVV.

DNA for the CDR3: TGTGCCAGCTCACTTTTCGGGAGCCCCTACAATGAGCAGTTCTTC. This codes for CASSLFGSPYNEQFF. J is TRBJ2-1 and V is TRBV18; the D gene is possibly TRBD2 (6 bases). The V and J ends lost 4 bases and 2 bases respectively, with 12 bases between them. The CDR3 contains 15 residues. Germline V gives CDR1 KGHSH, CDR2 LQKENI.

The V gene is TRBV3-1, the J gene TRBJ2-7; D unclear. The germline gives CDR1 LGHDT, CDR2 YNNKEL (reference sequence). The V end was cut by 5 bases, the J end by 1 base, with 12 bases between. The CDR3 runs 14 residues. In nucleotides, the CDR3 is TGTGCCAGCAGCTTTCGGTTAGGATCCTACGAGCAGTACTTC. Encoded protein: CASSFRLGSYEQYF.

This clonotype has only a few counts. This rearrangement joins TRBV6-6 to TRBJ2-1; D remains ambiguous. CDR1 MNHNY and CDR2 SVGAGI come from the germline V gene (reference sequence). Trimming left V 0 bases short and J 9 bases short, with 6 bases between. The CDR3 sequence is 12 residues long. The CDR3 sequence is CASSYSTVEQFF. For the CDR3, the DNA is TGTGCCAGCAGTTACTCGACCGTTGAGCAGTTCTTC.

This clonotype turned up a few times. The chain joins TRBV7-8 to TRBJ2-7, with 9 bases aligning to TRBD2. CDR1 and CDR2 from the germline V gene are SGHVS and FQNEAQ. CDR3 length: 17 amino acids. Losses at the gene ends were 1 base for V and 2 bases for J; bases not matched to a gene: 9. CDR3 sequence reads: CASSLGRLASGTYEQYF. The CDR3 region has the DNA TGTGCCAGCAGCTTAGGGCGGTTGGCTAGCGGGACCTACGAGCAGTACTTC.

The chain uses TRBV9 and TRBJ2-3; D may be TRBD2 (6 bases). Per the germline V gene, CDR1 is SGDLS and CDR2 is YYNGEE. This CDR3 region has 18 residues. Between the trimmed V and J ends, which lost 0 bases and 3 bases, there was a span of 20 bases. CDR3 in DNA: TGTGCCAGCAGCGTAGTTGCGGGGAGCCTCGCAGAGACAGATACGCAGTATTTT. This encodes CASSVVAGSLAETDTQYF.

This chain joins TRBV7-3 and TRBJ2-1; D could derive from TRBD1 or TRBD2 (5 bases each). The CDR3 has 17 amino acids. Trimming stripped 3 bases from V and 8 bases from J, with 23 bases between. Germline V lookup: CDR1 SGHTA, CDR2 FQGTGA. The CDR3 DNA sequence: TGTGCCAGCAGCTTCCGGGGCCGGCCCGTTTATACCCATGAGCAGTTCTTC. It translates to CASSFRGRPVYTHEQFF.

There are many counts of this clonotype. CDR3 region: CASSPHVPYEQYF. CDR3 in DNA: TGTGCCAGCAGTCCCCACGTACCCTACGAGCAGTACTTC. This chain joins TRBV27 and TRBJ2-7, with unresolved D. Germline V gives CDR1 MNHEY, CDR2 SMNVEV (reference sequence). The V end lost 5 bases, the J end lost 2 bases, and 10 bases lay between the germline ends. The length of the CDR3 is 13 residues.

V and J are TRBV27 and TRBJ2-1, with D possibly called TRBD1 or TRBD2 (5 bases each). CDR1 and CDR2 from the germline V gene are MNHEY and SMNVEV (reference sequence). CDR3 length: 14 residues. V was trimmed by 2 bases and J by 5 bases, leaving 10 bases between them. CDR3 region: CASSLGTMHNEQFF. The CDR3 coding sequence is TGTGCCAGCAGTTTAGGGACCATGCACAATGAGCAGTTCTTC.

V usage is TRBV20-1 and J usage is TRBJ2-7, with D tentatively TRBD2 (6 bases). The CDR3 totals 14 residues. Germline loops: CDR1 DFQATT, CDR2 SNEGSKA (reference sequence). V was clipped by 0 bases and J by 2 bases, with 11 bases between them. For the CDR3, the DNA is TGCAGTGCTAGAGATGGGAGGACCGCCTACGAGCAGTACTTC. It translates to CSARDGRTAYEQYF.

This clonotype was detected a few times. This chain uses TRBV10-2 with TRBJ1-4, with 8 bases that match TRBD1. Germline trimming cut 8 bases from V and 0 bases from J; bases unmatched to any gene: 5. This CDR3 has 15 residues. The germline gives CDR1 WSHSY, CDR2 SAAADI. The CDR3: CASRQGRATNEKLFF. The CDR3 DNA is TGCGCCAGCCGACAGGGGAGGGCAACTAATGAAAAACTGTTTTTT.

The chain uses TRBV7-9 and TRBJ1-1; D ambiguous. This CDR3 is built from 10 residues. The ends were cut back, 8 bases at V and 5 bases at J, with 6 bases in the middle. CDR1 SEHNR and CDR2 FQNEAQ come from the germline V gene (reference sequence). CDR3 nucleotide sequence: TGTGCCAGCCGGCAAACTGAAGCTTTCTTT. It encodes CASRQTEAFF.

Ten or more counts support this clonotype. The chain uses TRBV27 and TRBJ2-1; 9 positions agree with TRBD2. The CDR3 length is 16 residues. Losses at the gene ends were 3 bases for V and 0 bases for J; bases not matched to a gene: 3. Germline V gives CDR1 MNHEY, CDR2 SMNVEV (reference sequence). Here the CDR3 reads CASSLGSGGSYNEQFF. For the CDR3, the DNA is TGTGCCAGCAGTTTGGGTAGCGGGGGCTCCTACAATGAGCAGTTCTTC.

This clonotype was counted between two and nine times. The chain recombines TRBV7-9 with TRBJ1-2, with 7 bases aligning to TRBD1. The CDR3 has 17 amino acids. Germline CDR1 SEHNR, CDR2 FQNEAQ (reference sequence). V shed 1 base, J shed 7 bases, and the junction held 15 bases outside the gene matches. This chain's CDR3 is CASSLGPGTATLRGYTF. The CDR3 DNA is TGTGCCAGCAGCTTAGGCCCCGGGACAGCTACCCTCCGTGGCTACACCTTC.

The chain carries TRBV7-9 and TRBJ2-7, with TRBD1 matching over 9 bases. The germline gives CDR1 SEHNR, CDR2 FQNEAQ (reference sequence). Unmatched junction bases numbered 8, after V lost 5 bases and J lost 3 bases. This CDR3 has 15 residues. The CDR3 region is CASSKGQGYFYEQYF. CDR3 nucleotides: TGTGCCAGCAGCAAGGGACAGGGATACTTCTACGAGCAGTACTTC. Full variable domain (missing parts from reference TRBV7-9 and TRBJ2-7): DTGVSQNPRHKITKRGQNVTFRCDPISEHNRLYWYRQTLGQGPEFLTYFQNEAQLEKSRLLSDRFSAERPKGSFSTLEIQRTEQGDSAMYLCASSKGQGYFYEQYFGPGTRLTVT.

The chain combines TRBV20-1 with TRBJ2-6; D not certain. V was clipped by 6 bases and J by 2 bases, with 5 bases between them. CDR1 is DFQATT, CDR2 SNEGSKA, per germline (reference sequence). The CDR3 length is 12 residues. CDR3 amino acids: CSAAPGANVLTF. In DNA, the CDR3 is TGCAGTGCCGCCCCTGGGGCCAACGTCCTGACTTTC.